This TCR beta chain originates from a study of T cell responses to AZD1222 COVID-19 vaccine (dated by TCRdb to 2020 to 2022). At the level of the whole study: Because spike-specific TCR depth and breadth did not differ between the two schedules, AZD1222 recipients who got a second dose at roughly 4 weeks were pooled with those who got a second dose at roughly 12 weeks. A total of 233 trial participants underwent TCR sequencing, of whom 200 to 220 had received two doses of AZD1222 and around 25 had received two doses of the MenACWY control vaccine. Trial participants were enrolled by age into subgroups of 18-55, 56-69 and 70-plus years, and about 150, 27 and 61 TCR-sequenced participants, respectively, were included in these subgroups.

On the study overall, not on this receptor specifically: Reportedly, close to half of the unique spike-specific TCRs recognized epitopes lying outside the regions that are mutated in the B.1.351 and B.1.1.7 variants. In the small 56-69-year group, the increase in depth fell short of significance, most likely because of low power. Most participants were white British and females outnumbered males, and the authors suggested that clonal diversity may have been underestimated. Vaccine-associated CD4 TCRs spanned the whole spike protein, with dominant responses in regions 160-218 and 743-854. A significant rise in spike-specific TCR breadth and depth was observed after two AZD1222 doses relative to day 0 and relative to MenACWY recipients. Only a handful of AZD1222 recipients were SARS-CoV-2 seropositive at baseline, limiting conclusions about previously exposed vaccinees. Because no samples from the day 14 peak response were available, repertoires could be characterized only after the peak T cell response.

Reading the label with the study, this specimen's time point is: baseline before first vaccination. Vaccinee samples were obtained from the UK trials COV001 and COV002, which included a single-blind randomized controlled phase 2/3 trial of AZD1222 (ChAdOx1 nCoV-19) in healthy adults. For TCRbeta chain sequencing, PBMC samples from trial participants were taken at day 0 and at day 28 after the second dose. On this clone itself: Its antigen remains undetermined. Base qualities were left out, and no much larger clone turns up one base away.

The CDR3 regions of human TCRbeta chains were analyzed by immunosequencing. In the authors' own workflow: Repertoire TCRs were matched against a reference library of SARS-CoV-2-specific TCRs generated with the MIRA antigen-specificity platform. Breadth meant the fraction of unique TCRs that were SARS-CoV-2-associated, whereas depth meant the fraction of total T cells that were SARS-CoV-2-associated. Using the MIRA data, each spike-specific TCR was mapped to the spike region that the TCR reacts to and placed in a CD4 or CD8 class. Log10-transformed breadth and depth values were compared by one-way ANOVA with Sidak's multiple comparisons tests. What TCRdb holds here is the immuneACCESS table cut down to in-frame rearrangements. Part of the clones is not present; checked against another copy, under half of the missing clones reflect an unresolved V gene, and the others are unexplained. For V, J and clone size, that table is used; D and trimming come from the DNA. The table for this sample lists roughly 180,000 clones; about nine tenths of them were counted only once. Together, the top ten hold around 3% of the sample.

The sample was peripheral blood, taken on day 0 of AZD1222 vaccination. The clonotype originates from an adult in good health.

The CDR3: CASSQEGTSGRKLEQFF. In nucleotide form, the sequence is TGCGCCAGCAGCCAAGAGGGGACTAGCGGGCGGAAACTTGAGCAGTTCTTC. Recombination connected TRBV4-1 to TRBJ2-1, with 12 central nucleotides matching TRBD2. CDR1 and CDR2 (MGHRA, YSYEKL) derive from the germline V gene. Ends trimmed: V by 0 bases, J by 9 bases; bases unmatched to a gene: 9. The CDR3 measures 17 amino acids from cysteine to phenylalanine. The kept DNA is CDR3 alone, 51 bases in frame from the first base.